The 4 T cell receptor beta chains reported below all come from one sample, sequenced in a study of identical twins' blood T cells. From the 5' RACE reads, TCRdb called clonotypes with MiXCR, one entry per CDR3 protein. Of roughly 340,000 distinct CDR3 sequences detected, around 30% appear once; the ten largest clones hold about 6%. Sequencing was performed on PBMCs. All receptors derive from a woman between 18 and 50 years old in good health.

This sequence joins TRBV2 and TRBJ2-2, with D maybe TRBD1 (5 bases). CDR1 and CDR2 from the germline V gene are SNHLY and FYNNEI. The ends were cut back, 6 bases at V and 7 bases at J, with 12 bases in the middle. The CDR3 length is 13 residues. CDR3 nucleotides: TGTGCCAGCAGAATCAGGGATGGCGGGGAGCTGTTTTTT. It yields the protein CASRIRDGGELFF. Variable domain in full (rest from reference TRBV2 and TRBJ2-2): EPEVTQTPSHQVTQMGQEVILRCVPISNHLYFYWYRQILGQKVEFLVSFYNNEISEKSEIFDDQFSVERPDGSNFTLKIRSTKLEDSAMYFCASRIRDGGELFFGEGSRLTVL.

This clonotype came up a few times. This rearrangement joins TRBV7-9 to TRBJ1-1; D is possibly TRBD1 (6 bases). The CDR3 sequence is 15 residues long. V lost 5 bases, J lost 0 bases, and 13 bases lay in between. CDR1 and CDR2 (germline): SEHNR, FQNEAQ (reference sequence). This chain's CDR3 is CASSPQGGMNTEAFF. For the CDR3, the DNA is TGTGCCAGCAGCCCCCAAGGGGGGATGAACACTGAAGCTTTCTTT.

This clonotype has a single count. At one of its ends the junction is not consistent with the germline gene, which may arise from a read error. This sequence joins TRBV6-6 and TRBJ1-5; TRBD1 is a possible D gene (6 bases). CDR1 is MNHNY and CDR2 is SVGAGI in the germline V gene (reference sequence). This CDR3 region has 16 residues. CDR3 loop: CASTGRGEGTNQPRHF. In DNA form, the CDR3 reads TGTGCCAGCACTGGTCGGGGGGAAGGGACAAATCAGCCCCGGCATTTT.

Regarding this clonotype: One end of the junction fails to match germline, which may point to a read error. The J gene is TRBJ2-3, the V gene TRBV3-1, with D unresolved. This CDR3 region has 14 residues. Germline V lookup: CDR1 LGHDT, CDR2 YNNKEL (reference sequence). The CDR3 DNA reads TGTGCCAGCGGCCAAAGGCTTGGTGGAGATACGCAGTATTTT. Translating it yields CASGQRLGGDTQYF.